Listed below are T cell receptor beta chains from one sample, sequenced in a study of cytomegalovirus exposure and HLA in healthy donors. Method: immunoSEQ multiplex PCR; TCRdb's copy keeps in-frame clones and lacks some. This sample yields fewer than 200,000 clones, of which 80% to 85% are seen a single time; less than 2.5% belongs to the top ten. Sequenced sample: PBMCs. These receptor sequences come from a male donor in good health and CMV-seronegative. Each CDR3 is given with its conserved first and last residue. The D gene is left open where the match is weak. Rows give clone size only sometimes, using once, few, many, or a class for an expanded clone.

j_gene | d_gene | v_gene | abundance | CDR3aa | CDR3nt
TRBJ2-5 | . | TRBV7-9 | . | CASSLGAGTQETQYF | TGTGCCAGCAGCTTAGGGGCTGGCACCCAAGAGACCCAGTACTTC
TRBJ2-7 | TRBD1 | TRBV5-4 | . | CASSVDRAVHEQYF | TGTGCCAGCAGTGTGGACAGGGCGGTCCACGAGCAGTACTTC
TRBJ2-1 | . | TRBV5-1 | . | CASSFRMASGALSYNEQFF | TGCGCCAGCAGCTTTCGAATGGCTTCAGGGGCCCTCTCCTACAATGAGCAGTTCTTC
TRBJ1-3 | . | TRBV5-1 | . | CASSLGGTGTGNTIYF | TGCGCCAGCAGCTTGGGGGGCACTGGGACTGGAAACACCATATATTTT
TRBJ1-6 | TRBD1 | TRBV2 | once | CASSYEGARVNSPLHF | TGTGCCAGCAGTTATGAGGGGGCGAGGGTTAATTCACCCCTCCACTTT
TRBJ2-1 | . | TRBV7-6 | . | CASSQYRARAGEQFF | TGTGCCAGCAGCCAATACAGGGCGCGGGCAGGTGAGCAGTTCTTC
TRBJ2-3 | . | TRBV23-1 | . | CASSQPQGGATDTQYF | TGCGCCAGCAGTCAGCCCCAGGGGGGCGCGACAGATACGCAGTATTTT
TRBJ1-2 | . | TRBV28 | . | CASRFGGAQGYTF | TGTGCCAGCAGGTTCGGGGGGGCGCAGGGCTACACCTTC
TRBJ1-2 | TRBD1 | TRBV23-1 | once | CAKEQGADNYGYTF | TGCGCCAAAGAACAGGGGGCTGATAACTATGGCTACACCTTC
TRBJ1-1 | TRBD1 | TRBV4-1 | . | CASSPNRGASGAFF | TGCGCCAGCAGCCCGAACAGGGGGGCCTCAGGAGCTTTCTTT
TRBJ1-1 | . | TRBV5-1 | . | CASSLDRAPTEAFF | TGCGCCAGCAGCTTGGACAGGGCGCCCACTGAAGCTTTCTTT
TRBJ1-2 | TRBD1 | TRBV18 | . | CASSPRSQGAAGYTF | TGTGCCAGCTCACCAAGGTCACAGGGGGCGGCAGGCTACACCTTC
TRBJ1-1 | . | TRBV7-9 | . | CASSSMGGATEAFF | TGTGCCAGCAGCTCTATGGGGGGAGCCACTGAAGCTTTCTTT
TRBJ1-6 | . | TRBV5-1 | . | CASSLGQDNSPLHF | TGCGCCAGCAGCTTAGGACAAGATAATTCACCCCTCCACTTT
TRBJ1-2 | . | TRBV9 | . | CASEGPAYGYTF | TGTGCCAGCGAGGGTCCCGCCTACGGCTACACCTTC
TRBJ1-1 | TRBD1 | TRBV25-1 | . | CASSNRGLDTEAFF | TGTGCCAGCAGTAACAGGGGGCTCGACACTGAAGCTTTCTTT
TRBJ1-4 | . | TRBV6-6 | . | CASSRNRATNEKLFF | TGTGCCAGCAGTCGTAACAGGGCAACTAATGAAAAACTGTTTTTT
TRBJ2-5 | TRBD2 | TRBV5-4 | . | CASSEIAGGAEGETQYF | TGTGCCAGCAGCGAAATAGCGGGGGGCGCGGAGGGAGAGACCCAGTACTTC
TRBJ2-7 | . | TRBV7-8 | . | CASSLGLEYEQYF | TGTGCCAGCAGCTTAGGTCTCGAGTACGAGCAGTACTTC
TRBJ1-4 | . | TRBV10-3 | . | CAISDSGEKLFF | TGTGCCATCAGTGACTCGGGTGAAAAACTGTTTTTT
TRBJ2-7 | TRBD2 | TRBV2 | . | CASSGTSGGAYEQYF | TGTGCCAGCAGTGGGACTAGCGGGGGGGCCTACGAGCAGTACTTC
TRBJ1-2 | TRBD1 | TRBV9 | . | CASSATGRYGYTF | TGTGCCAGCAGCGCGACAGGGAGGTATGGCTACACCTTC
TRBJ1-3 | . | TRBV5-1 | . | CASSLSVTGLVAGNTIYF | TGCGCCAGCAGCTTGTCCGTCACGGGACTGGTGGCTGGAAACACCATATATTTT
TRBJ2-1 | TRBD2 | TRBV5-5 | . | CASRVVSGTSGYNEQFF | TGTGCCAGCAGAGTCGTCTCCGGGACTAGCGGATACAATGAGCAGTTCTTC
TRBJ2-7 | . | TRBV15 | . | CATRTESSYEQYF | TGTGCCACCAGAACGGAGAGCTCCTACGAGCAGTACTTC
TRBJ1-2 | . | TRBV4-1 | . | CASSQEQGDGYTF | TGCGCCAGCAGCCAAGAACAGGGTGATGGCTACACCTTC
TRBJ1-4 | TRBD1 | TRBV5-1 | few | CASRAGTGGITNEKLFF | TGCGCCAGCAGAGCCGGGACAGGGGGAATAACTAATGAAAAACTGTTTTTT
TRBJ2-7 | TRBD2 | TRBV7-2 | . | CASSFLAGGPNEQYF | TGTGCCAGCAGCTTTTTGGCGGGGGGGCCCAACGAGCAGTACTTC
TRBJ1-2 | TRBD1 | TRBV7-2 | . | CASSLAKQGAPVGGYTF | TGTGCCAGCAGCTTAGCGAAACAGGGGGCGCCGGTGGGGGGCTACACCTTC
TRBJ2-2 | . | TRBV7-6 | . | CASSWFSGTGELFF | TGTGCCAGCAGCTGGTTTAGCGGCACCGGGGAGCTGTTTTTT
TRBJ1-5 | . | TRBV7-8 | . | CASSLAGGHQPQHF | TGTGCCAGCAGCTTAGCGGGGGGACATCAGCCCCAGCATTTT
TRBJ1-3 | TRBD1 | TRBV6-5 | few | CASRETGGNTIYF | TGTGCCAGCAGGGAGACAGGGGGAAACACCATATATTTT
TRBJ2-5 | TRBD1 | TRBV7-9 | . | CASSWNPGQGPETQYF | TGTGCCAGCAGCTGGAACCCGGGACAGGGGCCCGAGACCCAGTACTTC
TRBJ1-1 | TRBD1 | TRBV30 | few | CARGQENTEAFF | TGTGCCCGGGGACAGGAGAACACTGAAGCTTTCTTT
TRBJ2-7 | . | TRBV6-6 | medium-sized | CASSYRGGPLNEQYF | TGTGCCAGCAGTTACAGGGGGGGGCCTTTGAACGAGCAGTACTTC
TRBJ1-6 | . | TRBV27 | . | CASSLREGGNSPLHF | TGTGCCAGCAGTTTAAGGGAGGGAGGAAATTCACCCCTCCACTTT
TRBJ2-7 | TRBD1 | TRBV5-4 | . | CASSLGRDRIIYEQYF | TGTGCCAGCAGCTTGGGACGGGACAGGATAATTTACGAGCAGTACTTC
TRBJ1-5 | TRBD1 | TRBV6-1 | . | CASSSQGVGNQPQHF | TGTGCCAGCAGTTCACAGGGGGTTGGCAATCAGCCCCAGCATTTT
TRBJ1-1 | TRBD1 | TRBV19 | . | CASSMRQGNFGEAFF | TGTGCCAGTAGTATGAGACAGGGTAATTTCGGGGAAGCTTTCTTT
TRBJ1-3 | TRBD1 | TRBV10-1 | once | CASSPGQGVGNTIYF | TGCGCCAGCAGTCCGGGACAGGGCGTTGGAAACACCATATATTTT
TRBJ1-1 | TRBD1 | TRBV14 | . | CASSFSMGQLAFF | TGTGCCAGCAGCTTTTCTATGGGACAGTTAGCTTTCTTT
TRBJ1-6 | TRBD1 | TRBV4-2 | . | CASSRGGDRGSNSPLHF | TGTGCCAGCAGCCGAGGGGGGGACAGGGGTTCCAACTCACCCCTCCACTTT
TRBJ1-5 | . | TRBV9 | . | CASSPDRFNQPQHF | TGTGCCAGCAGCCCCGACAGGTTCAATCAGCCCCAGCATTTT
TRBJ2-7 | . | TRBV11-2 | . | CASSPDSSYEQYF | TGTGCCAGCAGCCCCGACAGCTCCTACGAGCAGTACTTC
TRBJ2-3 | . | TRBV2 | . | CASSTGGTDTQYF | TGTGCCAGCAGCACCGGGGGCACAGATACGCAGTATTTT
TRBJ2-2 | . | TRBV6-4 | . | CASSVQGLPNTGELFF | TGTGCCAGCAGTGTTCAGGGTCTTCCGAACACCGGGGAGCTGTTTTTT
TRBJ1-5 | . | TRBV4-1 | . | CASSQDSLQVSNQPQHF | TGCGCCAGCAGCCAAGATTCCCTGCAGGTTAGCAATCAGCCCCAGCATTTT
TRBJ1-5 | . | TRBV6-1 | . | CASEGGSNQPQHF | TGTGCCAGCGAAGGAGGATCAAATCAGCCCCAGCATTTT
TRBJ1-2 | . | TRBV15 | . | CATSRASNRNRYGYTF | TGTGCCACCAGCAGGGCCTCGAACAGGAACCGTTATGGCTACACCTTC
TRBJ2-1 | . | TRBV19 | . | CASSTYPQVRLYNEQFF | TGTGCCAGTAGTACCTATCCTCAGGTTCGGCTCTACAATGAGCAGTTCTTC
TRBJ1-5 | . | TRBV19 | . | CASSVQGNQPQHF | TGTGCCAGTAGTGTTCAGGGAAATCAGCCCCAGCATTTT
TRBJ2-2 | TRBD2 | TRBV2 | . | CASSEGLAGVTGELFF | TGTGCCAGCAGTGAAGGGCTAGCGGGGGTAACCGGGGAGCTGTTTTTT
TRBJ1-2 | . | TRBV6-1 | . | CASSEHGQSNYGYTF | TGTGCCAGCAGTGAACACGGACAGTCTAACTATGGCTACACCTTC
TRBJ1-1 | TRBD1 | TRBV6-5 | . | CASSYGRGQGVTEAFF | TGTGCCAGCAGTTACGGTAGGGGGCAGGGGGTGACTGAAGCTTTCTTT
TRBJ2-3 | TRBD2 | TRBV14 | . | CASSQTSGGADTQYF | TGTGCCAGCAGCCAAACTAGCGGGGGTGCAGATACGCAGTATTTT
TRBJ1-6 | . | TRBV19 | . | CASSPTGQENSPLHF | TGTGCCAGTAGTCCTACGGGACAAGAAAATTCACCCCTCCACTTT
TRBJ2-7 | TRBD2 | TRBV2 | . | CASSDRTSGGALGEQYF | TGTGCCAGCAGTGACCGGACTAGCGGGGGGGCCTTGGGTGAGCAGTACTTC
TRBJ2-1 | TRBD2 | TRBV19 | . | CASSPGLAHNEQFF | TGTGCCAGTAGTCCGGGACTAGCCCACAATGAGCAGTTCTTC
TRBJ2-1 | TRBD2 | TRBV6-1 | once | CASSAGTTIYNEQFF | TGTGCCAGCAGCGCGGGGACTACCATCTACAATGAGCAGTTCTTC
TRBJ1-2 | TRBD1 | TRBV19 | . | CASRPGQGYYGYTF | TGTGCCAGTAGGCCGGGACAGGGATACTATGGCTACACCTTC